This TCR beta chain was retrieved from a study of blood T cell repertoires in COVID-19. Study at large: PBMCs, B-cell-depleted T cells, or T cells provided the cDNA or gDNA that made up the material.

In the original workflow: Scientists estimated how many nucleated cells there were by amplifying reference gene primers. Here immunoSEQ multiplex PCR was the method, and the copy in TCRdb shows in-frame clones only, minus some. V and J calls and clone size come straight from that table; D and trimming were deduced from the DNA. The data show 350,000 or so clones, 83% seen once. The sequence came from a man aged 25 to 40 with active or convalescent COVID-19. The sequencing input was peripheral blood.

The CDR3 region has the DNA TGTGCCAGCAGCTTATCGGGGGGCCCCTACGAGCAGTACTTC. Amino acids: CASSLSGGPYEQYF. V usage is TRBV7-3 and J usage is TRBJ2-7; TRBD2 is a possible D gene (7 bases). The CDR3 contains 14 residues. Germline assignment: CDR1 SGHTA and CDR2 FQGTGA. V lost 2 bases to trimming and J lost 2 bases, with 10 bases between them.